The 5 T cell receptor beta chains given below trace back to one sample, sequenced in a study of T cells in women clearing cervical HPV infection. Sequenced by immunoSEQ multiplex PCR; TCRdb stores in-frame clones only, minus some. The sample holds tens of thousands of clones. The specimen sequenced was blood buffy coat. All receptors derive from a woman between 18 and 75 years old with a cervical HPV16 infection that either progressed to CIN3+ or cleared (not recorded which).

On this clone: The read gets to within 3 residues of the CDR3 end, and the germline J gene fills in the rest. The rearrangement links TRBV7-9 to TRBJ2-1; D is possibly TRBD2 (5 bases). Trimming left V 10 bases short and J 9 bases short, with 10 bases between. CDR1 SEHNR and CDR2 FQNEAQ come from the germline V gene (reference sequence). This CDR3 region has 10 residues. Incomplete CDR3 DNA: TGTGCCACCGACGGGGTTGAG. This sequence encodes CATDGVE. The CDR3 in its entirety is CATDGVEQFF.

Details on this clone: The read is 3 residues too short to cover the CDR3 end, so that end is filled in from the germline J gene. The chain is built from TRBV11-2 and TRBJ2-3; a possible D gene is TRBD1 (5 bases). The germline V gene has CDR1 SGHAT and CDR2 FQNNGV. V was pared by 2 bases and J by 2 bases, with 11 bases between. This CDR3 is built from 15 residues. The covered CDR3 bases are TGTGCCAGCAGCTTAACGCAGGGCTTCACAGATACG. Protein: CASSLTQGFTDT. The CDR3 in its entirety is CASSLTQGFTDTQYF.

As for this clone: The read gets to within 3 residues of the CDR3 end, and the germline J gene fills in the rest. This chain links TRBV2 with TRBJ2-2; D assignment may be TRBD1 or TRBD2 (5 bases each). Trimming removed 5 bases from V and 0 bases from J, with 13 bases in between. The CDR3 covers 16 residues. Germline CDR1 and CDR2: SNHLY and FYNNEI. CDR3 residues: CASSRERGSNTGELFF. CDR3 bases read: TGTGCCAGCAGTAGAGAGAGGGGTTCGAACACCGGGGAG.

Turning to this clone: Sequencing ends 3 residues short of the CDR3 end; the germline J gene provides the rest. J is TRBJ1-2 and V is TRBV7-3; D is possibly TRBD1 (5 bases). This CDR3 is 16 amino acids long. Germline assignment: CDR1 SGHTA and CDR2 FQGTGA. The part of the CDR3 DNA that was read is TGTGCCAGCAGCCCGCAACCGGGACTAGCTCTTCGGGAC. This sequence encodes CASSPQPGLALRD. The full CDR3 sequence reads CASSPQPGLALRDYTF.

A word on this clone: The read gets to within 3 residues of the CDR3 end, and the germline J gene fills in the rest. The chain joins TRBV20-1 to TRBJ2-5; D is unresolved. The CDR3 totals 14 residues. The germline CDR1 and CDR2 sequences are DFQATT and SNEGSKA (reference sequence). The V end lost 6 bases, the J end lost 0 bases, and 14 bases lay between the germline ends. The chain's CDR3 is CSAGWVQNQETQYF. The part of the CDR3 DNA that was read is TGCAGTGCCGGCTGGGTACAGAACCAAGAGACC.